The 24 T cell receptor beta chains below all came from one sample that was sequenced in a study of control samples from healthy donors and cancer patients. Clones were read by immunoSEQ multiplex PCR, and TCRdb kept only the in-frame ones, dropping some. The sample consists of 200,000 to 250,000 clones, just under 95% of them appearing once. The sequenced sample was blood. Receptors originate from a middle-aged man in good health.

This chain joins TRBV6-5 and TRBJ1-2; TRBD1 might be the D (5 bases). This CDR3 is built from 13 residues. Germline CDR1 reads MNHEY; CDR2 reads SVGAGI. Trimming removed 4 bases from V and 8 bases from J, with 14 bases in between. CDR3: CASSSLGPDGYTF. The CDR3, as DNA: TGTGCCAGCAGTTCCCTGGGGCCCGACGGCTACACCTTC.

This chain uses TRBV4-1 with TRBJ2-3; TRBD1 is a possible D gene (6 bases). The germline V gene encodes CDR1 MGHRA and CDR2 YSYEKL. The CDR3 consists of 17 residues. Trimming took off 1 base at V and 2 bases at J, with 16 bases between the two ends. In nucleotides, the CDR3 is TGCGCCAGCAGCCAAGTAGGCGCCGGGACAAACACAGATACGCAGTATTTT. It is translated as CASSQVGAGTNTDTQYF.

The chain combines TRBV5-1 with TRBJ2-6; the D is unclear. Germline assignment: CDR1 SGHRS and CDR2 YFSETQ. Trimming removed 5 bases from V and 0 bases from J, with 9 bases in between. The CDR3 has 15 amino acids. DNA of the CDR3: TGCGCCAGCAGTGGAGTTCTCTCTGGGGCCAACGTCCTGACTTTC. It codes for CASSGVLSGANVLTF.

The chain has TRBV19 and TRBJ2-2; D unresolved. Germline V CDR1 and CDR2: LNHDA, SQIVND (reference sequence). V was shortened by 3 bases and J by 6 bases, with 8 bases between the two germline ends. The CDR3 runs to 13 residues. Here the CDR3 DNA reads TGTGCCAGTAGTATGTCCGACCCCGGGGAGCTGTTTTTT. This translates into CASSMSDPGELFF.

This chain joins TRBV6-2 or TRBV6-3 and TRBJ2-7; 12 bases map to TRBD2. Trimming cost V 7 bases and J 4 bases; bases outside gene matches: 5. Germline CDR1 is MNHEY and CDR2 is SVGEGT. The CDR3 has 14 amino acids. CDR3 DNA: TGTGCCAGCACCCCTAGCGGGGGGGGGTACGAGCAGTACGTC. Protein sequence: CASTPSGGGYEQYV.

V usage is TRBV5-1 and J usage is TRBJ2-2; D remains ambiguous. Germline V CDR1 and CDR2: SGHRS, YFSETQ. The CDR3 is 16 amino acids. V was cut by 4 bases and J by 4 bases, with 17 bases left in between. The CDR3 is CASSPRTGSGTGELFF. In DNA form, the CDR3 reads TGCGCCAGCAGCCCTAGGACCGGGTCGGGCACCGGGGAGCTGTTTTTT.

The CDR3 sequence is CASSPRGAAGELFF. The CDR3 nucleotides read TGTGCCAGCAGCCCGCGGGGGGCGGCCGGGGAGCTGTTTTTT. The rearrangement links TRBV7-2 to TRBJ2-2, with 8 bases lining up with TRBD2. The V gene's germline CDR1 is SGHTA and CDR2 FQGNSA. CDR3 size: 14 residues. The J segment lost 6 bases and the V segment lost 5 bases, leaving 5 bases of the junction unmatched.

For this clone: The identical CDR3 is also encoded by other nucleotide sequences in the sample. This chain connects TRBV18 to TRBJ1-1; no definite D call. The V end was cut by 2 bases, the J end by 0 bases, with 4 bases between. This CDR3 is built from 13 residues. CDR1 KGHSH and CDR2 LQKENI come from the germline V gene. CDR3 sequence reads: CASSPSMNTEAFF. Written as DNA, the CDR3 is TGTGCCAGCTCACCATCAATGAACACTGAAGCTTTCTTT.

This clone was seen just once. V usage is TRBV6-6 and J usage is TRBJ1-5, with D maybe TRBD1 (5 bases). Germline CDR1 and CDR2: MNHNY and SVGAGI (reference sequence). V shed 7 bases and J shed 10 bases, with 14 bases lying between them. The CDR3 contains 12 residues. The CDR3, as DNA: TGTGCCAGCACTACGAGGGACCTACCCCAGCATTTT. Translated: CASTTRDLPQHF.

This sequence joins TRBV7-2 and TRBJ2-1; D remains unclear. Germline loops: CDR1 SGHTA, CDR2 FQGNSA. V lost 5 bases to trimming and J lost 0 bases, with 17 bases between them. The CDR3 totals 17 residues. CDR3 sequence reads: CASSTTPWQSSYNEQFF. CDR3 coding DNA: TGTGCCAGCAGCACGACGCCTTGGCAGAGCTCCTACAATGAGCAGTTCTTC.

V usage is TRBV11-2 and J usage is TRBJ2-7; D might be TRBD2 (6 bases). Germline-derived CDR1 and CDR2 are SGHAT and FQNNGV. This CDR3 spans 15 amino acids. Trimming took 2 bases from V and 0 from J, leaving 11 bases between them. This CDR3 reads CASSLYRAGSYEQYV. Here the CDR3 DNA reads TGTGCCAGCAGCTTATATAGAGCGGGCTCCTACGAGCAGTACGTC.

The CDR3 DNA reads TGCGCCAGCAGCATCCGAGGGGCCGCAGGTGGGGAAGCTTTCTTT. Its protein is CASSIRGAAGGEAFF. The chain carries TRBV5-1 and TRBJ1-1; TRBD1 might be the D (5 bases). V was shortened by 4 bases and J by 8 bases, with 21 bases between the two germline ends. CDR1 is SGHRS and CDR2 is YFSETQ in the germline V gene. The CDR3 consists of 15 residues.

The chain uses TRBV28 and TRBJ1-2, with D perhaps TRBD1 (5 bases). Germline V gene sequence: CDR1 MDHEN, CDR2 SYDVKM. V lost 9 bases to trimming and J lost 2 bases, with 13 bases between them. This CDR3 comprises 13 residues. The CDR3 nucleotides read TGTGCCAGTTCCCCCGCAGGGAACTATGGCTACACCTTC. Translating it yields CASSPAGNYGYTF.

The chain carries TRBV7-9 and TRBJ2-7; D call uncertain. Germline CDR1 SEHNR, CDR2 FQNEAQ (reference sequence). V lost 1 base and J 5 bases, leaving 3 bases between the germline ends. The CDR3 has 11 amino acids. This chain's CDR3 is CASSLDNEQYF. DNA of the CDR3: TGTGCCAGCAGCTTAGACAACGAGCAGTACTTC.

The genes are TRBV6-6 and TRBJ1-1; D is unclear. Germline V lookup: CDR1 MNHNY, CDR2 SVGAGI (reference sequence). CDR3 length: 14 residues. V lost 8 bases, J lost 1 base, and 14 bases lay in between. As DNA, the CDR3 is TGTGCCAGCGGGCCAGTAGTTAAGAACACTGAAGCTTTCTTT. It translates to CASGPVVKNTEAFF.

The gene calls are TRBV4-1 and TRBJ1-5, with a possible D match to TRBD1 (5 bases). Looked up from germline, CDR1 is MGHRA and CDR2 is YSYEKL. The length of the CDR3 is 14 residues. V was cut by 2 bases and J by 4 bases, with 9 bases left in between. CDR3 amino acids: CASSQIGGNQPQHF. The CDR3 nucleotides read TGCGCCAGCAGCCAAATCGGGGGGAATCAGCCCCAGCATTTT.

The CDR3 nucleotides are TGTGCCAGTAGTCGAAGACCGGGACCTCGCACAGATACGCAGTATTTT. Translating gives CASSRRPGPRTDTQYF. The chain employs TRBV19 and TRBJ2-3; possibly TRBD1 or TRBD2 for D (5 bases each). The CDR3 spans 16 residues. Germline loops: CDR1 LNHDA, CDR2 SQIVND (reference sequence). With 5 bases removed from V and 1 base from J, the gap between germline ends came to 16 bases.

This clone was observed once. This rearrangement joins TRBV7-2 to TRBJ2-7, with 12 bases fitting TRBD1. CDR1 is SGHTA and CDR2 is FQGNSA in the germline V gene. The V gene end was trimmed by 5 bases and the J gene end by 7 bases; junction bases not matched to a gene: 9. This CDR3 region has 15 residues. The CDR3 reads CASSQPGQGAREQYF. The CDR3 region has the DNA TGTGCCAGCAGCCAACCGGGACAGGGGGCAAGAGAGCAGTACTTC.

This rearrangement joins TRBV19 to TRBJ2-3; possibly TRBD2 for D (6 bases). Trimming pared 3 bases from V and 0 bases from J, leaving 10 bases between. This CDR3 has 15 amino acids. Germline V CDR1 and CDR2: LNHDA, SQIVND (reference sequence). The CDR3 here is CASSIEGTSTDTQYF. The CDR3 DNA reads TGTGCCAGTAGTATCGAGGGGACTAGCACAGATACGCAGTATTTT.

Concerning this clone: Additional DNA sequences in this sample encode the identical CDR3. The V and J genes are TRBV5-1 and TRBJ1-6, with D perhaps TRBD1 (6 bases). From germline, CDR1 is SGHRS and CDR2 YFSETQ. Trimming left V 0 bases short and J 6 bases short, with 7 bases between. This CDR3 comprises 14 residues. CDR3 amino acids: CASSLGGPNSPLHF. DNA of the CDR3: TGCGCCAGCAGCTTGGGGGGGCCTAATTCACCCCTCCACTTT. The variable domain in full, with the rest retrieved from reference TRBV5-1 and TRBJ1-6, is KAGVTQTPRYLIKTRGQQVTLSCSPISGHRSVSWYQQTPGQGLQFLFEYFSETQRNKGNFPGRFSGRQFSNSRSEMNVSTLELGDSALYLCASSLGGPNSPLHFGNGTRLTVT.

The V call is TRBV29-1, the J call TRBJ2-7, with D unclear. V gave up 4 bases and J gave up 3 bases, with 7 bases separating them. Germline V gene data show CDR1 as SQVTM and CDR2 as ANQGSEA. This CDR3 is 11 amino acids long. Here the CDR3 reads CSVGSNYEQYF. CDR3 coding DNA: TGCAGCGTTGGAAGTAACTACGAGCAGTACTTC.

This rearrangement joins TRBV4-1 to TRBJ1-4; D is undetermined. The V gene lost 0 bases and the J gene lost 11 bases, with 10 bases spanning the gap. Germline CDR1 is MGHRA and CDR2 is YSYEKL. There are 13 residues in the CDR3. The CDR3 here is CASSQEPFRKLFF. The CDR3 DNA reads TGCGCCAGCAGCCAAGAACCCTTTCGGAAACTGTTTTTT.

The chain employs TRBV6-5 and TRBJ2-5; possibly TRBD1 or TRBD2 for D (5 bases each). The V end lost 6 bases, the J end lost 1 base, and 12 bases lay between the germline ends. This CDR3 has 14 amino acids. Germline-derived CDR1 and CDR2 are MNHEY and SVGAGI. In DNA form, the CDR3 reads TGTGCCAGCAGGCAGCTCGGGACCCAAGAGACCCAGTACTTC. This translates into CASRQLGTQETQYF.

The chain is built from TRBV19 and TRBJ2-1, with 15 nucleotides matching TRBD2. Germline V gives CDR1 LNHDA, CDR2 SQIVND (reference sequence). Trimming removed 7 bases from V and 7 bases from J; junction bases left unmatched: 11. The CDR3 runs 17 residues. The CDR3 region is CASTPPGLAGGRNEQFF. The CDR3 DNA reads TGTGCCAGTACACCCCCGGGACTAGCGGGGGGCCGTAATGAGCAGTTCTTC.